This TCR beta chain was found in a study of blood T cell repertoires in COVID-19. Across the whole study: COVID-19 samples from acute and convalescent phases originated in the United States, Italy and Spain. The analysed material was cDNA or gDNA that came from T cells, B-cell-depleted T cells, or PBMCs.

Per the study methods: Scientists estimated how many nucleated cells there were by amplifying reference gene primers. Repertoires were generated with immunoSEQ multiplex PCR, while TCRdb's copy carries only in-frame clones and drops some. V and J calls and clone size come straight from that table; D and trimming were deduced from the DNA. The sample records about 190,000 clones, 88% being singletons. Trimming cost V 2 bases and J 7 bases, with 10 bases left between them. CDR3 length equals 14 residues. CDR1 and CDR2 from the germline V gene are SGHNT and YYREEE (reference sequence). The origin of this receptor is a man between 65 and 80 years old with active or convalescent COVID-19. The chain combines TRBV5-4 with TRBJ1-6; weak D call: TRBD1 (6 bases). Sequences were obtained from peripheral blood. CDR3 bases: TGTGCCAGCAGCTTCGGCCAGGGGAATTCACCCCTCCACTTT. It translates to CASSFGQGNSPLHF.